The source of this T cell receptor (beta chain) is a study of T cell repertoires in cytomegalovirus infection. Across the whole study: The study used recently identified HLA-C-restricted and well-studied HLA-B-restricted CMV epitopes. TCR beta signatures that were public indicated CMV infection and matching HLA type. General observations from the study: Summed public TCR beta family frequency identified CMV carriers bearing the relevant HLA. Ex vivo responses were dominated by HLA-C-restricted CMV-specific TCR beta clonotypes.

Germline V gene lookup returns CDR1 SNHLY and CDR2 FYNNEI. CDR3 length: 13 residues. Between the trimmed V and J ends, which lost 6 bases and 7 bases, there was a span of 13 bases. TCRdb called the reads again in MiXCR, with one record for every CDR3 protein. The table records about 900,000 distinct CDR3 sequences, approximately 33% of them present only once. This clonotype has a count of ten or more. Its antigen is not identified. The receptor comes from a human donor in good health (CMV status not recorded). Some clones in this sample may be carry-over from other donors' samples. The source material was cultured CD8+ T cells from PBMCs, sampled from culture after CMV antigen stimulation. The chain recombines TRBV2 with TRBJ1-5, with D possibly TRBD1 on 5 matching bases. This CDR3 is CASRGTPGQPQHF. In DNA form, the CDR3 reads TGTGCCAGCAGAGGGACCCCGGGGCAGCCCCAGCATTTT.